Listed below are T cell receptor beta chains from one sample, sequenced in a study of PD-1 blockade in mismatch repair-deficient tumors. Generated by immunoSEQ multiplex PCR, the TCRdb table keeps only in-frame clones and is missing some. The sample includes more than 90,000 clones, about 74% of them seen just once. The starting material was peripheral blood, obtained about 60 weeks after starting pembrolizumab. These receptors were obtained from an adult with mismatch repair-deficient cancer. CDR3s include the opening cysteine and the closing phenylalanine or tryptophan. The order of the fields is D gene, clone size, J gene, V gene, CDR3 protein, CDR3 DNA. A D gene is named only where the DNA matches it firmly. Some rows mark clone size as missing; the rest say once, few, many or name a class of expanded clone.

D gene: TRBD2; clone size: NA; J gene: TRBJ2-1; V gene: TRBV6-1; CDR3 protein: CASTRVLAGGREQFF; CDR3 DNA: TGTGCCAGCACCAGAGTGCTAGCGGGAGGGCGTGAGCAGTTCTTC
D gene: TRBD1; clone size: NA; J gene: TRBJ1-2; V gene: TRBV27; CDR3 protein: CASSRWTGGDHYGYTF; CDR3 DNA: TGTGCCAGCAGTAGATGGACAGGGGGCGATCACTATGGCTACACCTTC
D gene: NA; clone size: NA; J gene: TRBJ1-1; V gene: TRBV6-5; CDR3 protein: CASSLDRNTEAFF; CDR3 DNA: TGTGCCAGCAGTCTGGACAGGAACACTGAAGCTTTCTTT
D gene: NA; clone size: NA; J gene: TRBJ2-7; V gene: TRBV5-6; CDR3 protein: CASSFLYTTYEQYF; CDR3 DNA: TGTGCCAGCAGCTTTTTATATACCACCTACGAGCAGTACTTC
D gene: NA; clone size: NA; J gene: TRBJ1-1; V gene: TRBV30; CDR3 protein: CAWSFRAGNTEAFF; CDR3 DNA: TGTGCCTGGAGCTTTCGCGCAGGGAACACTGAAGCTTTCTTT
D gene: TRBD1; clone size: NA; J gene: TRBJ2-2; V gene: TRBV6-5; CDR3 protein: CASSYGNRGLPGELFF; CDR3 DNA: TGTGCCAGCAGTTACGGGAACAGGGGGCTTCCCGGGGAGCTGTTTTTT
D gene: TRBD2; clone size: NA; J gene: TRBJ2-7; V gene: TRBV9; CDR3 protein: CASSPRGVTSYEQYF; CDR3 DNA: TGTGCCAGCAGCCCACGGGGGGTCACATCCTACGAGCAGTACTTC
D gene: TRBD1; clone size: NA; J gene: TRBJ2-2; V gene: TRBV5-1; CDR3 protein: CASSLGQGIGELFF; CDR3 DNA: TGCGCCAGCAGCTTAGGACAGGGGATCGGGGAGCTGTTTTTT
D gene: TRBD2; clone size: NA; J gene: TRBJ2-7; V gene: TRBV19; CDR3 protein: CASSAASGSYEQYF; CDR3 DNA: TGTGCCAGTAGCGCGGCTAGCGGGAGCTACGAGCAGTACTTC
D gene: NA; clone size: medium-sized; J gene: TRBJ2-7; V gene: TRBV6-1; CDR3 protein: CASRHRDPYEQYF; CDR3 DNA: TGTGCCAGCAGACACAGGGATCCCTACGAGCAGTACTTC
D gene: NA; clone size: NA; J gene: TRBJ1-3; V gene: TRBV9; CDR3 protein: CASSLRDSSGNTIYF; CDR3 DNA: TGTGCCAGCAGCCTTAGAGACAGCTCTGGAAACACCATATATTTT
D gene: TRBD1; clone size: NA; J gene: TRBJ1-2; V gene: TRBV5-1; CDR3 protein: CASRRRQGLNYGYTF; CDR3 DNA: TGCGCCAGCAGACGGAGACAGGGCTTAAACTATGGCTACACCTTC
D gene: NA; clone size: NA; J gene: TRBJ1-2; V gene: TRBV30; CDR3 protein: CAWINYGSNYGYTF; CDR3 DNA: TGTGCCTGGATTAACTACGGGTCTAACTATGGCTACACCTTC
D gene: TRBD1; clone size: NA; J gene: TRBJ2-7; V gene: TRBV7-2; CDR3 protein: CASSQRQGSYEQYF; CDR3 DNA: TGTGCCAGCAGCCAACGACAGGGCTCCTACGAGCAGTACTTC
D gene: NA; clone size: NA; J gene: TRBJ2-5; V gene: TRBV2; CDR3 protein: CASRRIQQETQYF; CDR3 DNA: TGTGCCAGCCGTCGGATCCAGCAAGAGACCCAGTACTTC
D gene: TRBD1; clone size: NA; J gene: TRBJ1-2; V gene: TRBV19; CDR3 protein: CASKRDRNYGYTF; CDR3 DNA: TGTGCCAGTAAACGGGACAGAAACTATGGCTACACCTTC
D gene: NA; clone size: NA; J gene: TRBJ2-7; V gene: TRBV5-6; CDR3 protein: CASSSDREGSYEQYF; CDR3 DNA: TGTGCCAGCAGCTCCGACAGGGAGGGCTCCTACGAGCAGTACTTC
D gene: NA; clone size: NA; J gene: TRBJ2-1; V gene: TRBV7-9; CDR3 protein: CASSLVLGGYNEQFF; CDR3 DNA: TGTGCCAGCAGCTTAGTCCTGGGCGGTTACAATGAGCAGTTCTTC
D gene: TRBD2; clone size: NA; J gene: TRBJ2-3; V gene: TRBV19; CDR3 protein: CASSNGLAAASTDTQYF; CDR3 DNA: TGTGCCAGTAGTAACGGACTAGCCGCGGCTAGCACAGATACGCAGTATTTT
D gene: TRBD1; clone size: NA; J gene: TRBJ2-7; V gene: TRBV10-2; CDR3 protein: CASSVGGQGSYEQYF; CDR3 DNA: TGCGCCAGCAGTGTCGGGGGACAGGGCTCCTACGAGCAGTACTTC